The table lists the clone carrying this T cell receptor (beta chain) with a few counts. Its target is not known. This record comes from a study of T-cell memory formation after mild COVID-19. Study overall: The two donors had largely donor-specific TCR clusters. Notes on the study in general: The appearance of some responding clones in pre-infection memory suggested that cross-reactive memory joined. The second-wave clones peaking on day 37 were not confirmed as SARS-CoV-2-specific.

The 5'RACE method, run with constant-segment primers, produced TCR alpha and TCR beta cDNA libraries (carrying sample barcodes and UMIs). Via MiXCR, TCRdb re-called the 5' RACE reads, giving one row per CDR3 protein. Among 210,000 or so distinct CDR3 sequences listed, roughly 27% were seen once. Germline-derived CDR1 and CDR2 are KGHDR and SFDVKD. CDR3 length: 14 amino acids. Trimming removed 5 bases from V and 4 bases from J; junction bases left unmatched: 2. The sequencing sample was made of PBMCs or a T cell subset sorted from them (not recorded which). J is TRBJ2-5 and V is TRBV24-1; TRBD2 agrees at 11 bases. The source is an adult woman who had mild COVID-19 (a few samples of this study predate the infection). Cell type and time point are not known. CDR3 region: CATSVTSGGETQYF. CDR3 nucleotides: TGTGCCACCAGTGTTACTAGCGGGGGAGAGACCCAGTACTTC.